Each of the 27 T cell receptor beta chains below was sequenced from the same sample in a study of blood T cell repertoires in COVID-19. Sequencing was performed with immunoSEQ multiplex PCR; in TCRdb, only in-frame clones are kept and a portion is missing. The table has around 60,000 clones, around 81% seen once. Sequencing was carried out using peripheral blood. The receptors originated from a woman of 80 years or more with active or convalescent COVID-19.

The CDR3 bases are TGTGCCAGCAGTATAGACCGGGACAGGGGGCCTCGGGCGCCTGAAGCTTTCTTT. Translated, it gives CASSIDRDRGPRAPEAFF. V usage is TRBV5-6 and J usage is TRBJ1-1; 12 positions agree with TRBD1. Germline V gives CDR1 SGHDT, CDR2 YYEEEE. The trim removed 5 bases at V and 6 bases at J, leaving 17 bases unmatched. This CDR3 is built from 18 residues.

This clone was observed a handful of times. The chain joins TRBV19 to TRBJ2-3, with D hard to call. The CDR3 runs 12 residues. Trimming removed 3 bases from V and 3 bases from J, with 4 bases in between. From germline, CDR1 is LNHDA and CDR2 SQIVND (reference sequence). CDR3 region: CASSIYTDTQYF. CDR3 nucleotide sequence: TGTGCCAGTAGTATCTATACAGATACGCAGTATTTT.

The chain carries TRBV12-3 or TRBV12-4 and TRBJ1-1; no definite D call. The CDR3 loop spans 12 amino acids. Trimming pared 3 bases from V and 9 bases from J, leaving 11 bases between. The CDR3, as DNA: TGTGCCAGCAGTTTCGGAGCTTCACAAGCTTTCTTT. It encodes CASSFGASQAFF.

The chain uses TRBV7-3 and TRBJ1-1; the D gene is possibly TRBD1 (6 bases). Trimming cost V 5 bases and J 3 bases, with 13 bases left between them. The CDR3 is made up of 14 amino acids. CDR1 and CDR2 from the germline V gene are SGHTA and FQGTGA. This chain's CDR3 is CASSPSGAYTEAFF. The CDR3 DNA follows: TGTGCCAGCAGCCCATCAGGGGCCTACACTGAAGCTTTCTTT. The whole variable domain, remainder taken from reference TRBV7-3 and TRBJ1-1, is GAGVSQTPSNKVTEKGKYVELRCDPISGHTALYWYRQSLGQGPEFLIYFQGTGAADDSGLPNDRFFAVRPEGSVSTLKIQRTERGDSAVYLCASSPSGAYTEAFFGQGTRLTVV.

V and J are TRBV28 and TRBJ1-2; weak D call: TRBD1 (6 bases). Germline V gene sequence: CDR1 MDHEN, CDR2 SYDVKM. The CDR3 extends over 14 amino acids. V gave up 8 bases and J gave up 3 bases, with 16 bases separating them. The CDR3 sequence: CASASGGGYYGYTF. CDR3 bases: TGTGCCAGCGCCTCGGGAGGGGGTTACTATGGCTACACCTTC.

The V and J genes are TRBV6-2 or TRBV6-3 and TRBJ2-1; 8 bases agree with TRBD2. With V trimmed by 2 bases and J by 3 bases, 6 bases remained unmatched. Germline V lookup: CDR1 MNHEY, CDR2 SVGEGT. CDR3 length: 16 residues. CDR3 sequence: CASSYPSGGVYNEQFF. DNA of the CDR3: TGTGCCAGCAGTTACCCGAGCGGGGGAGTCTACAATGAGCAGTTCTTC.

The chain joins TRBV7-2 to TRBJ2-5; 15 nucleotides align to TRBD2. J gave up 0 bases and V 5 bases, and 4 bases lay outside the gene matches. The length of the CDR3 is 17 residues. Per germline, CDR1 SGHTA and CDR2 FQGNSA. This CDR3 is CASSPGTSGGYQETQYF. CDR3 nucleotide sequence: TGTGCCAGCAGCCCCGGGACTAGCGGGGGGTACCAAGAGACCCAGTACTTC.

The rearrangement joins TRBV27 to TRBJ2-1; D is unclear. CDR1 and CDR2 from the germline V gene are MNHEY and SMNVEV (reference sequence). CDR3 size: 13 residues. Deletions cut 0 bases from V and 6 bases from J, with 6 bases between. Here the CDR3 DNA reads TGTGCCAGCAGTTTATCGGTAGCCAATGAGCAGTTCTTC. Residues: CASSLSVANEQFF.

This clone was counted a few times. This chain connects TRBV10-3 to TRBJ2-7; D is uncertain. The CDR3 has 12 residues. Germline V lookup: CDR1 ENHRY, CDR2 SYGVKD. The V end was cut by 8 bases, the J end by 3 bases, with 11 bases between. The CDR3 here is CAISSSSYEQYF. CDR3 coding DNA: TGTGCCATCTCTTCTTCCAGCTACGAGCAGTACTTC.

This chain uses TRBV7-9 with TRBJ2-2; D not certain. Germline CDR1 and CDR2: SEHNR and FQNEAQ (reference sequence). This CDR3 region has 13 residues. V was pared by 2 bases and J by 6 bases, with 7 bases between. CDR3 DNA: TGTGCCAGCAGCTTAACGGTGGCCGGGGAGCTGTTTTTT. This sequence encodes CASSLTVAGELFF.

The chain is built from TRBV27 and TRBJ1-5; 9 positions match TRBD1. Trimming took 5 bases from V and 4 from J; bases not matched to a gene: 3. The V gene's germline CDR1 is MNHEY and CDR2 SMNVEV (reference sequence). This CDR3 region has 14 residues. The CDR3 DNA reads TGTGCCAGCAGTCCCGGACAGGGGAATCAGCCCCAGCATTTT. Its protein is CASSPGQGNQPQHF.

V and J are TRBV7-2 and TRBJ1-1, with 8 bases aligning to TRBD1. The CDR3 runs to 13 residues. Germline values: CDR1 SGHTA, CDR2 FQGNSA. V gave up 5 bases and J gave up 7 bases; unmatched junction bases: 6. The CDR3 sequence is CASSADRVGEAFF. CDR3 DNA: TGTGCCAGCAGCGCGGACAGGGTGGGTGAAGCTTTCTTT.

The V call is TRBV28, the J call TRBJ1-6; the match to TRBD1 covers 8 bases. Germline values: CDR1 MDHEN, CDR2 SYDVKM. Losses at the gene ends were 5 bases for V and 8 bases for J; bases not matched to a gene: 8. The CDR3 spans 15 residues. This CDR3 reads CASSNGQGYDSPLHF. In DNA form, the CDR3 reads TGTGCCAGCAGTAACGGACAGGGTTATGATTCACCCCTCCACTTT.

The chain recombines TRBV7-2 with TRBJ2-7, with 9 bases that match TRBD2. This CDR3 has 15 residues. The germline V gene has CDR1 SGHTA and CDR2 FQGNSA. Trimming cost V 4 bases and J 2 bases; bases outside gene matches: 6. CDR3 in DNA: TGTGCCAGCAGCTACAGTGGGACTAGCCCCTACGAGCAGTACTTC. Translation gives CASSYSGTSPYEQYF.

This chain uses TRBV6-5 with TRBJ1-1; 7 positions agree with TRBD1. This CDR3 has 14 residues. The trim removed 7 bases at V and 0 bases at J, leaving 5 bases unmatched. CDR1 and CDR2 from the germline V gene are MNHEY and SVGAGI. The CDR3, as DNA: TGTGCCAGCATAGACAGGGCAATGAACACTGAAGCTTTCTTT. The encoded protein is CASIDRAMNTEAFF.

This clone appeared a few times. The chain recombines TRBV7-3 with TRBJ1-1, with D possibly being TRBD1 (5 bases). Trimming shortened V by 3 bases and J by 6 bases, and 14 bases separated the two germline ends. The CDR3 extends over 14 amino acids. CDR1 is SGHTA, CDR2 FQGTGA, per germline. The CDR3 nucleotides are TGTGCCAGCAGCTTGGATTATGGGGCCTCTGAAGCTTTCTTT. This translates into CASSLDYGASEAFF.

The chain couples TRBV10-3 to TRBJ2-3; maybe TRBD2 (6 bases). Germline V lookup: CDR1 ENHRY, CDR2 SYGVKD. The CDR3 sequence is 13 residues long. V was pared by 0 bases and J by 5 bases, with 6 bases between. In nucleotides, the CDR3 is TGTGCCATCAGTGAGTCGGGGGGAGATACGCAGTATTTT. Protein product: CAISESGGDTQYF.

This clone was found a few times. The gene calls are TRBV2 and TRBJ1-2, with 8 bases aligning to TRBD1. The CDR3 contains 13 residues. The germline V gene encodes CDR1 SNHLY and CDR2 FYNNEI. Germline trimming cut 6 bases from V and 8 bases from J; bases unmatched to any gene: 8. The CDR3 DNA sequence: TGTGCCAGCAGCGAGGACAGGGTTGGCGGCTACACCTTC. It yields the protein CASSEDRVGGYTF.

The V and J genes are TRBV7-2 and TRBJ2-5; D ambiguous. This CDR3 is built from 12 residues. The V gene's germline CDR1 is SGHTA and CDR2 FQGNSA. V lost 5 bases to trimming and J lost 0 bases, with 4 bases between them. The CDR3 reads CASSRYQETQYF. As DNA, the CDR3 is TGTGCCAGCAGCCGGTACCAAGAGACCCAGTACTTC.

The genes are TRBV15 and TRBJ1-5, with 7 nucleotides matching TRBD1. V was clipped by 0 bases and J by 9 bases; unmatched bases: 5. The CDR3 loop spans 14 amino acids. Germline V lookup: CDR1 LNHNV, CDR2 YYDKDF (reference sequence). The CDR3 loop is CATSRDRGVGPQHF. The CDR3 DNA sequence: TGTGCCACCAGCAGAGACAGGGGGGTCGGGCCCCAGCATTTT.

The genes are TRBV19 and TRBJ2-5; 12 positions match TRBD2. The CDR3 runs to 15 residues. Germline CDR1 and CDR2: LNHDA and SQIVND (reference sequence). V trimming: 6 bases; J trimming: 7 bases; junction bases outside the gene matches: 9. The CDR3 sequence is CASSKTSGGLWTQYF. The CDR3 DNA sequence: TGTGCCAGTAGCAAAACTAGCGGGGGGCTTTGGACCCAGTACTTC.

This rearrangement joins TRBV14 to TRBJ2-3, with TRBD2 matching over 7 bases. The CDR3 spans 14 residues. Germline-derived CDR1 and CDR2 are SGHDN and FVKESK. V lost 3 bases to trimming and J lost 4 bases; unmatched junction nucleotides: 4. DNA of the CDR3: TGTGCCAGCAGCCACGGACTAGAGGCAGATACGCAGTATTTT. Translating it yields CASSHGLEADTQYF. Together with reference TRBV14 and TRBJ2-3, the CDR3 gives the full variable domain: EAGVTQFPSHSVIEKGQTVTLRCDPISGHDNLYWYRRVMGKEIKFLLHFVKESKQDESGMPNNRFLAERTGGTYSTLKVQPAELEDSGVYFCASSHGLEADTQYFGPGTRLTVL.

This clone appeared once. This chain uses TRBV19 with TRBJ1-4; possible D gene TRBD1, 5 bases. Germline V CDR1 and CDR2: LNHDA, SQIVND (reference sequence). Trimming stripped 6 bases from V and 6 bases from J, with 23 bases between. This CDR3 spans 17 amino acids. CDR3 DNA: TGTGCCAGTAGCGAATGGGTTTCAAGGACGGGGGATGAAAAACTGTTTTTT. This sequence encodes CASSEWVSRTGDEKLFF.

This chain joins TRBV2 and TRBJ1-5; D call uncertain. Trimming took off 1 base at V and 3 bases at J, with 10 bases between the two ends. Per the germline V gene, CDR1 is SNHLY and CDR2 is FYNNEI. The CDR3 has 15 amino acids. The CDR3, as DNA: TGTGCCAGCAGTGAAGGGTGGCAGAACAATCAGCCCCAGCATTTT. This translates into CASSEGWQNNQPQHF.

This rearrangement joins TRBV7-9 to TRBJ2-5; a weak D match, TRBD2 (7 bases). Germline V gene sequence: CDR1 SEHNR, CDR2 FQNEAQ (reference sequence). The CDR3 has 18 amino acids. V was cut by 6 bases and J by 4 bases, with 27 bases left in between. In DNA form, the CDR3 reads TGTGCCAGCAGGGGGACTTGGGGGGGCCCCCGCCACGGAGAGACCCAGTACTTC. Protein sequence: CASRGTWGGPRHGETQYF.

The chain links TRBV18 to TRBJ2-7, with 8 bases fitting TRBD1. Germline V gives CDR1 KGHSH, CDR2 LQKENI. This CDR3 is 14 amino acids long. V was pared by 3 bases and J by 6 bases, with 7 bases of the junction left unmatched. The CDR3 here is CASSPEDRVLEQYF. CDR3 nucleotides: TGTGCCAGCTCACCGGAGGACAGGGTGCTCGAGCAGTACTTC.

V usage is TRBV7-3 and J usage is TRBJ2-4, with 7 bases fitting TRBD2. The CDR3 has 15 amino acids. J lost 0 bases, V lost 5 bases, and 4 bases had no gene match. The V gene's germline CDR1 is SGHTA and CDR2 FQGTGA. The CDR3 nucleotides are TGTGCCAGCAGCGAGGGAGGGCTAGCCAAAAACATTCAGTACTTC. This sequence encodes CASSEGGLAKNIQYF.